Below, 25 T cell receptor beta chains from the same sample are listed, as sequenced in a study of T cells in Graves' hyperthyroidism and ophthalmopathy (dated 2019 in TCRdb). Libraries were prepared through multiplex PCR. TCRdb shows the sequencer as Illumina HiSeq 2000. The TCR beta CDR3 regions were amplified from the RNA transcripts. For the first round of RT-PCR on the TCR CDR3, the HTBI primer set was used together with the Qiagen OneStep RT-PCR kit. Starting from the raw public reads, TCRdb applied fastp trimming at Q25, assembled clones with MiXCR and retained in-frame beta chains. Each entry is one CDR3 protein sequence, shown with its most common DNA and genes. The sample data list around 500,000 distinct CDR3 sequences, and 12% to 15% of these were observed just once. The ten largest account for roughly 13% of the sample. Sequencing input: blood. The origin of the receptors is a woman in her forties with Graves' hyperthyroidism.

V usage is TRBV5-6 and J usage is TRBJ1-4; no firm D call. The CDR3 has 14 amino acids. Trimming stripped 5 bases from V and 4 bases from J, with 12 bases between. Germline CDR1 is SGHDT and CDR2 is YYEEEE. CDR3 nucleotide sequence: TGTGCCAGCAGGCGGGATTTTTATAATGAAAAACTGTTTTTT. This gives the protein CASRRDFYNEKLFF.

This clonotype has more than one count but fewer than ten. V and J are TRBV5-5 and TRBJ1-2; no definite D call. Trimming cost V 0 bases and J 3 bases, with 9 bases left between them. The CDR3 spans 14 residues. Germline V lookup: CDR1 SGHKS, CDR2 YYEKEE (reference sequence). CDR3 nucleotide sequence: TGTGCCAGCAGCTTGGATGCTACTTACTATGGCTACACCTTC. Translating gives CASSLDATYYGYTF.

This clonotype was recorded many times. The chain uses TRBV4-2 and TRBJ2-7; D gene uncertain. Deletions cut 4 bases from V and 2 bases from J, with 12 bases between. The length of the CDR3 is 14 residues. Germline V CDR1 and CDR2: LGHNA, YNFKEQ. As DNA, the CDR3 is TGTGCCAGCAGCCCGACGGGCCTAGCCTACGAGCAGTACTTC. It is translated as CASSPTGLAYEQYF.

This clonotype came up many times. The chain has TRBV14 and TRBJ2-1, with 10 bases identical to TRBD2. The CDR3 runs to 16 residues. Germline-derived CDR1 and CDR2 are SGHDN and FVKESK. J gave up 8 bases and V 3 bases, and 10 bases lay outside the gene matches. In DNA, the CDR3 is TGTGCCAGCAGCCATCGTAGCGGGAGGAAGACGTATGAGCAGTTCTTC. Translated: CASSHRSGRKTYEQFF.

This clonotype was observed at least ten times. This rearrangement joins TRBV11-2 to TRBJ2-7; possibly TRBD2 for D (6 bases). Germline loops: CDR1 SGHAT, CDR2 FQNNGV. CDR3 length: 15 amino acids. V lost 5 bases and J lost 3, with 17 bases in between. CDR3 DNA sequence: TGTGCCAGCAGCGCATCCCCGGGACTCAACTACGAGCAGTACTTC. Protein product: CASSASPGLNYEQYF.

This clonotype has a count of ten or more. The rearrangement joins TRBV18 to TRBJ2-7; D not resolved. Trimming stripped 2 bases from V and 7 bases from J, with 9 bases between. The CDR3 runs to 12 residues. Germline V lookup: CDR1 KGHSH, CDR2 LQKENI. In DNA, the CDR3 is TGTGCCAGCTCACCAGAGGTAGGGGAGCAGTACTTC. It is translated as CASSPEVGEQYF.

At least ten counts were recorded for this clonotype. The V gene is TRBV27, the J gene TRBJ2-2; no reliable D call. The CDR3 is made up of 14 amino acids. Trimming pared 1 base from V and 1 base from J, leaving 4 bases between. The germline gives CDR1 MNHEY, CDR2 SMNVEV (reference sequence). As DNA, the CDR3 is TGTGCCAGCAGTTTATGGGGGAACACCGGGGAGCTGTTTTTT. As protein: CASSLWGNTGELFF.

The table lists this clonotype with many counts. V is TRBV5-1 and J is TRBJ2-3; no reliable D call. Germline V gene sequence: CDR1 SGHRS, CDR2 YFSETQ. V lost 5 bases and J lost 2, with 12 bases in between. The length of the CDR3 is 14 residues. CDR3 DNA sequence: TGCGCCAGCAGTCCGATCCAACCCACAGATACGCAGTATTTT. Amino acids: CASSPIQPTDTQYF.

This clonotype was detected only a few times. The V call is TRBV7-2, the J call TRBJ2-6, with D maybe TRBD1 (6 bases). Germline lookup yields CDR1 SGHTA and CDR2 FQGNSA. The CDR3 runs 19 residues. Trimming cost V 4 bases and J 0 bases, with 19 bases left between them. The CDR3 reads CASSSSSGTRNSGANVLTF. Here the CDR3 DNA reads TGTGCCAGCAGCTCTTCTTCCGGGACACGCAACTCTGGGGCCAACGTCCTGACTTTC.

As regards this clonotype: A much larger clone lies one base from this, so it may be a read error. This rearrangement joins TRBV6-2 or TRBV6-3 to TRBJ1-6; D perhaps matches TRBD1 (5 bases). The CDR3 length is 14 residues. The germline V and J ends were trimmed by 10 bases and 7 bases, with 17 bases remaining between them. Looked up from germline, CDR1 is MNHEY and CDR2 is SVGEGT. CDR3 sequence (DNA): TGTGCCATCATCAAGACAGCTTCGAATTCACCCCTCCACTTT. The encoded protein is CAIIKTASNSPLHF.

The chain carries TRBV2 and TRBJ2-1; TRBD2 matches at 7 bases. With 7 bases clipped from V and 0 bases from J, the junction kept 6 bases outside the gene matches. Germline loops: CDR1 SNHLY, CDR2 FYNNEI. CDR3 size: 15 residues. The CDR3: CASTLSGISYNEQFF. The CDR3 region has the DNA TGTGCCAGCACCCTAAGCGGGATCTCCTACAATGAGCAGTTCTTC.

This chain uses TRBV19 with TRBJ2-1; the match to TRBD2 covers 8 bases. V trimming: 3 bases; J trimming: 7 bases; junction bases outside the gene matches: 8. Germline CDR1 and CDR2: LNHDA and SQIVND (reference sequence). This CDR3 has 15 amino acids. DNA for the CDR3: TGTGCCAGTAGTATCGGGGGCGGGAGGATGAATGAGCAGTTCTTC. Residues: CASSIGGGRMNEQFF.

The CDR3 loop is CASSLVLAGPPYNEQFF. CDR3 bases: TGTGCCAGCAGCTTAGTCCTAGCGGGACCTCCCTACAATGAGCAGTTCTTC. The chain joins TRBV7-2 to TRBJ2-1; 9 nucleotides agree with TRBD2. V lost 1 base to trimming and J lost 2 bases; unmatched junction nucleotides: 6. Germline V gene sequence: CDR1 SGHTA, CDR2 FQGNSA. The CDR3 totals 17 residues. Using reference TRBV7-2 and TRBJ2-1 for the parts outside the CDR3, the full variable domain is GAGVSQSPSNKVTEKGKDVELRCDPISGHTALYWYRQSLGQGLEFLIYFQGNSAPDKSGLPSDRFSAERTGGSVSTLTIQRTQQEDSAVYLCASSLVLAGPPYNEQFFGPGTRLTVL.

This clonotype was recorded at least ten times. The chain employs TRBV5-1 and TRBJ2-3; D is perhaps TRBD2 (5 bases). Trimming removed 3 bases at V and 2 bases at J, with 10 bases between. CDR1 is SGHRS, CDR2 YFSETQ, per germline. There are 14 residues in the CDR3. The chain's CDR3 is CASSSTTTTDTQYF. Written as DNA, the CDR3 is TGCGCCAGCAGCTCGACTACGACCACAGATACGCAGTATTTT. The full variable domain, rest sourced from reference TRBV5-1 and TRBJ2-3, is KAGVTQTPRYLIKTRGQQVTLSCSPISGHRSVSWYQQTPGQGLQFLFEYFSETQRNKGNFPGRFSGRQFSNSRSEMNVSTLELGDSALYLCASSSTTTTDTQYFGPGTRLTVL.

This clonotype was seen repeatedly, ten times or more. The chain is built from TRBV6-1 and TRBJ1-5; D call uncertain. V shed 7 bases and J shed 0 bases, with 10 bases lying between them. There are 14 residues in the CDR3. Germline loops: CDR1 MNHNS, CDR2 SASEGT. In nucleotides, the CDR3 is TGTGCCAGCATAGAACAGAATAGCAATCAGCCCCAGCATTTT. It is translated as CASIEQNSNQPQHF.

The rearrangement uses TRBV6-1 and TRBJ2-7; D is ambiguous. CDR3 length: 14 amino acids. With 4 bases removed from V and 0 bases from J, the gap between germline ends came to 10 bases. From germline, CDR1 is MNHNS and CDR2 SASEGT. The CDR3, as DNA: TGTGCCAGCAGTGGGCAAGAGATCTCCTACGAGCAGTACTTC. This codes for CASSGQEISYEQYF.

Only a few counts were recorded for this clonotype. The chain links TRBV29-1 to TRBJ2-2; the D gene is possibly TRBD1 (5 bases). There are 14 residues in the CDR3. CDR1 and CDR2 from the germline V gene are SQVTM and ANQGSEA. Between the trimmed V and J ends, which lost 0 bases and 6 bases, there was a span of 11 bases. The CDR3 bases are TGCAGCGTTGAAGATGGGTGGGGCTCCGGGGAGCTGTTTTTT. It yields the protein CSVEDGWGSGELFF.

This clonotype was detected ten times or more. The chain has TRBV2 and TRBJ2-3; weak D call: TRBD1 (6 bases). The CDR3 is 12 residues long. The germline gives CDR1 SNHLY, CDR2 FYNNEI. V was trimmed by 8 bases and J by 5 bases, leaving 11 bases between them. As DNA, the CDR3 is TGTGCCAGCCAAGAAGGGGGAGATACGCAGTATTTT. Amino acids: CASQEGGDTQYF.

This clonotype was counted many times. The CDR3 sequence: CASSQGTSGTKNIQYF. The DNA of the CDR3 is TGCGCCAGCAGCCAAGGGACTAGCGGGACCAAAAACATTCAGTACTTC. The chain has TRBV5-1 and TRBJ2-4; TRBD2 matches 13 bases. Germline V lookup: CDR1 SGHRS, CDR2 YFSETQ. The CDR3 has 16 residues. The ends lost 4 bases at V and 2 bases at J; junction bases unmatched: 3. Drawing the rest from reference TRBV5-1 and TRBJ2-4, the complete variable domain is KAGVTQTPRYLIKTRGQQVTLSCSPISGHRSVSWYQQTPGQGLQFLFEYFSETQRNKGNFPGRFSGRQFSNSRSEMNVSTLELGDSALYLCASSQGTSGTKNIQYFGAGTRLSVL.

There are many counts of this clonotype. The chain joins TRBV2 to TRBJ1-6; D uncertain. Trimming stripped 6 bases from V and 8 bases from J, with 11 bases between. In germline, CDR1 is SNHLY, CDR2 FYNNEI. CDR3 size: 13 residues. The CDR3 bases are TGTGCCAGCAGAATGGGGTTGGATTCACCCCTCCACTTT. Translated: CASRMGLDSPLHF.

This clonotype was counted between two and nine times. The chain has TRBV24-1 and TRBJ2-1, with a weak D call TRBD1 (5 bases). CDR1 and CDR2 (germline): KGHDR, SFDVKD. Trimming took 1 base from V and 1 from J, leaving 10 bases between them. This CDR3 contains 16 residues. CDR3 nucleotides: TGTGCCACCAGTGATTTTTACTCAGGGTCCTACAATGAGCAGTTCTTC. Encoded protein: CATSDFYSGSYNEQFF.

This clonotype was seen repeatedly, ten times or more. The rearrangement links TRBV2 to TRBJ2-5, with 7 bases identical to TRBD2. Per germline, CDR1 SNHLY and CDR2 FYNNEI. This CDR3 has 12 residues. With V trimmed by 8 bases and J by 4 bases, 4 bases remained unmatched. CDR3 sequence: CASGGVGETQYF. DNA for the CDR3: TGTGCCAGCGGGGGGGTTGGAGAGACCCAGTACTTC.

The rearrangement joins TRBV4-1 to TRBJ2-5; TRBD2 aligns across 7 bases. The J segment lost 5 bases and the V segment lost 0 bases, leaving 12 bases of the junction unmatched. Germline loops: CDR1 MGHRA, CDR2 YSYEKL. The CDR3 length is 17 residues. The CDR3 nucleotides read TGCGCCAGCAGCCAAGACCTGGCGGGAGCGTTTTTGGAGACCCAGTACTTC. It yields the protein CASSQDLAGAFLETQYF.

V is TRBV5-1 and J is TRBJ2-7; possible D gene TRBD2, 5 bases. Trimming left V 4 bases short and J 2 bases short, with 13 bases between. This CDR3 comprises 14 residues. Germline CDR1 and CDR2: SGHRS and YFSETQ. The DNA of the CDR3 is TGCGCCAGCAGCGCTGGGAGCCGGGCCTACGAGCAGTACTTC. Its translation is CASSAGSRAYEQYF.

This clonotype was observed a few times. The chain links TRBV6-8 to TRBJ1-4; D unclear. Deletions cut 2 bases from V and 4 bases from J, with 11 bases between. Germline V gene sequence: CDR1 MNHGY, CDR2 SAAAGT. The CDR3 loop spans 15 amino acids. CDR3 protein: CASSYPPKGNEKLFF. Written as DNA, the CDR3 is TGTGCCAGCAGTTACCCGCCCAAGGGTAATGAAAAACTGTTTTTT.